These T cell receptor beta chains were read from a single sample in a study of T cell responses to AZD1222 COVID-19 vaccine. Here immunoSEQ multiplex PCR was the method, and the copy in TCRdb shows in-frame clones only, minus some. Of roughly 100,000 clones in the sample, 85% to 90% are singletons; the top ten hold roughly 3.5%. The sample here was peripheral blood, taken on day 0 of AZD1222 vaccination. Receptors were obtained from an adult in good health. CDR3s include the opening cysteine and the closing phenylalanine or tryptophan. The D gene is left open where the match is weak. Clone size is shown for a subset of rows, as once, few, many or a class of expanded clone.

cdr3_nt: TGCGCCAGCAGCCAAGCCCGGACAGGGGGCAATTACGAGCAGTACTTC
cdr3_aa: CASSQARTGGNYEQYF
clone_size: NA
j_call: TRBJ2-7
d_call: TRBD1
v_call: TRBV4-1

cdr3_nt: TGTGCAAGTCGCTTACTGCTAGCGGGGGGACCCTCCTACGAGCAGTACTTC
cdr3_aa: CASRLLLAGGPSYEQYF
clone_size: NA
j_call: TRBJ2-7
d_call: NA
v_call: TRBV12-2

cdr3_nt: TGTGCCAGTAGTCCACTGGCAGGGGGCTCTTACAATGAGCAGTTCTTC
cdr3_aa: CASSPLAGGSYNEQFF
clone_size: NA
j_call: TRBJ2-1
d_call: TRBD1
v_call: TRBV19

cdr3_nt: TGTGCCAGCAGTTTTTCGGTTGGGACTAGCGGGGGCTACAATGAGCAGTTCTTC
cdr3_aa: CASSFSVGTSGGYNEQFF
clone_size: NA
j_call: TRBJ2-1
d_call: TRBD2
v_call: TRBV27

cdr3_nt: TGTGCCAGCAGCCAAGACGAGGGGGAAACAGGGGCGATCTTCTATGGCTACACCTTC
cdr3_aa: CASSQDEGETGAIFYGYTF
clone_size: few
j_call: TRBJ1-2
d_call: TRBD1
v_call: TRBV4-2

cdr3_nt: TGTGCCAGCAGCCCCGACCGAGGGGCTGGAAACACCATATATTTT
cdr3_aa: CASSPDRGAGNTIYF
clone_size: NA
j_call: TRBJ1-3
d_call: NA
v_call: TRBV7-2

cdr3_nt: TGTGCCAGCAGTTTTTTTGGCGGGGGCAATCAGCCCCAGCATTTT
cdr3_aa: CASSFFGGGNQPQHF
clone_size: NA
j_call: TRBJ1-5
d_call: NA
v_call: TRBV28

cdr3_nt: TGTGCCAGCAGTGAAGCGCGGGGGATCGGGGCACCCCTCCACTTT
cdr3_aa: CASSEARGIGAPLHF
clone_size: NA
j_call: TRBJ1-6
d_call: NA
v_call: TRBV6-1

cdr3_nt: TGTGCCAGCAGTGAAGTCTCGGGGGGGGGTAATAATTCACCCCTCCACTTT
cdr3_aa: CASSEVSGGGNNSPLHF
clone_size: NA
j_call: TRBJ1-6
d_call: NA
v_call: TRBV6-1

cdr3_nt: TGTGCCAGCAACCCGGGACTCGGGAGCTCTGGAAACACCATATATTTT
cdr3_aa: CASNPGLGSSGNTIYF
clone_size: NA
j_call: TRBJ1-3
d_call: NA
v_call: TRBV2

cdr3_nt: TGTGCCAGCATCAAGGGCGTAGCCACTGAAGCTTTCTTT
cdr3_aa: CASIKGVATEAFF
clone_size: NA
j_call: TRBJ1-1
d_call: NA
v_call: TRBV12-3/TRBV12-4

cdr3_nt: TGTGCCAGCAGCGTAGGTTCAGTTCAAGAGACCCAGTACTTC
cdr3_aa: CASSVGSVQETQYF
clone_size: NA
j_call: TRBJ2-5
d_call: NA
v_call: TRBV9

cdr3_nt: TGTGCCAGCAGTTACTCGAAGGGCAACTATGGCTACACCTTC
cdr3_aa: CASSYSKGNYGYTF
clone_size: NA
j_call: TRBJ1-2
d_call: NA
v_call: TRBV6-6

cdr3_nt: TGTGCCAGCAGCTTTCCGGGACAGAGACTCCTCACCTTC
cdr3_aa: CASSFPGQRLLTF
clone_size: NA
j_call: TRBJ1-2
d_call: TRBD1
v_call: TRBV7-2

cdr3_nt: TGTGCCAGCAGTTTTTTCCGACGTTATAATTCACCCCTCCACTTT
cdr3_aa: CASSFFRRYNSPLHF
clone_size: NA
j_call: TRBJ1-6
d_call: NA
v_call: TRBV28

cdr3_nt: TGTGCCAGCAGCTTGGGGGGTGAGTCCTACGAGCAGTACTTC
cdr3_aa: CASSLGGESYEQYF
clone_size: NA
j_call: TRBJ2-7
d_call: NA
v_call: TRBV13

cdr3_nt: TGTGCCAGCAGCTTAGCGGCAGAGACTGAAGCTTTCTTT
cdr3_aa: CASSLAAETEAFF
clone_size: NA
j_call: TRBJ1-1
d_call: NA
v_call: TRBV7-9

cdr3_nt: TGTGCCAGCAGCTTATTCCGTGGGGGTAACTATGGCTACACCTTC
cdr3_aa: CASSLFRGGNYGYTF
clone_size: NA
j_call: TRBJ1-2
d_call: NA
v_call: TRBV7-8

cdr3_nt: TGTGCCAGCAGCTCGGCGGGCAATGAGCAGTTCTTC
cdr3_aa: CASSSAGNEQFF
clone_size: NA
j_call: TRBJ2-1
d_call: NA
v_call: TRBV5-4

cdr3_nt: TGTGCTAGTGTTAAGGGCGGAGACAGTCCATCGATATATACGCAGTATTTT
cdr3_aa: CASVKGGDSPSIYTQYF
clone_size: NA
j_call: TRBJ2-3
d_call: NA
v_call: TRBV12-5

cdr3_nt: TGCGCCAGCAGCCAAGAGGGCAGGGAGGGCACAGATACGCAGTATTTT
cdr3_aa: CASSQEGREGTDTQYF
clone_size: NA
j_call: TRBJ2-3
d_call: NA
v_call: TRBV4-3

cdr3_nt: TGCGCCAGCAGCCGGGGAGTAAGTGAAAAACTGTTTTTT
cdr3_aa: CASSRGVSEKLFF
clone_size: NA
j_call: TRBJ1-4
d_call: NA
v_call: TRBV4-1

cdr3_nt: TGCGCCAGCAGCCTGGACAGCTATGGCTACACCTTC
cdr3_aa: CASSLDSYGYTF
clone_size: NA
j_call: TRBJ1-2
d_call: NA
v_call: TRBV5-1

cdr3_nt: TGCGCCAGCAGCGTCTCCGGGGTAGCTCCGTACTTC
cdr3_aa: CASSVSGVAPYF
clone_size: NA
j_call: TRBJ2-7
d_call: NA
v_call: TRBV5-1

cdr3_nt: TGTGCCAGCAGCCAGGACAGGGGAAACTACGAGCAGTACTTC
cdr3_aa: CASSQDRGNYEQYF
clone_size: NA
j_call: TRBJ2-7
d_call: TRBD1
v_call: TRBV3-1/TRBV3-2

cdr3_nt: TGTGCCAGCAGCCTCGGAGGGTTTAGCAATCAGCCCCAGCATTTT
cdr3_aa: CASSLGGFSNQPQHF
clone_size: NA
j_call: TRBJ1-5
d_call: NA
v_call: TRBV7-6

cdr3_nt: TGTGCCAGCAGCTTACAGGGGGACTATGGCTACACCTTC
cdr3_aa: CASSLQGDYGYTF
clone_size: once
j_call: TRBJ1-2
d_call: TRBD1
v_call: TRBV5-5

cdr3_nt: TGTGCCAGCAGCGCACAGGGTGACTATGGCTACACCTTC
cdr3_aa: CASSAQGDYGYTF
clone_size: few
j_call: TRBJ1-2
d_call: NA
v_call: TRBV5-6

cdr3_nt: TGTGCCACCAGCAGCACCGGACAGGGAGGACGGCCCCAGCATTTT
cdr3_aa: CATSSTGQGGRPQHF
clone_size: NA
j_call: TRBJ1-5
d_call: TRBD1
v_call: TRBV15

cdr3_nt: TGTGCCTGGAGTGTAAGGGGGCGCGGAAATCAGCCCCAGCATTTT
cdr3_aa: CAWSVRGRGNQPQHF
clone_size: NA
j_call: TRBJ1-5
d_call: TRBD1
v_call: TRBV30

cdr3_nt: TGTGCCAGCAGTTCACTACTAGCGGCCGGGGAGCTGTTTTTT
cdr3_aa: CASSSLLAAGELFF
clone_size: NA
j_call: TRBJ2-2
d_call: TRBD2
v_call: TRBV6-5

cdr3_nt: TGTGCCAGTAGTATAGCGGGACGGCAGAACACTGAAGCTTTCTTT
cdr3_aa: CASSIAGRQNTEAFF
clone_size: few
j_call: TRBJ1-1
d_call: NA
v_call: TRBV19

cdr3_nt: TGTGCCAGCAGTCGATCGGCGGACGGCGAAGCTTTCTTT
cdr3_aa: CASSRSADGEAFF
clone_size: NA
j_call: TRBJ1-1
d_call: NA
v_call: TRBV12-3/TRBV12-4

cdr3_nt: TGTGCCAGTCGACAGGGGGCATACTATGGCTACACCTTC
cdr3_aa: CASRQGAYYGYTF
clone_size: NA
j_call: TRBJ1-2
d_call: TRBD1
v_call: TRBV12-3/TRBV12-4

cdr3_nt: TGTGCCAGCAGCCAAGATGAGGGTCTCTACGAGCAGTACTTC
cdr3_aa: CASSQDEGLYEQYF
clone_size: NA
j_call: TRBJ2-7
d_call: NA
v_call: TRBV3-1/TRBV3-2

cdr3_nt: TGTGCCAGCAGCCTTACACATTACGAGCAGTACTTC
cdr3_aa: CASSLTHYEQYF
clone_size: NA
j_call: TRBJ2-7
d_call: NA
v_call: TRBV6-2/TRBV6-3

cdr3_nt: TGCGCCAGCAGCCAAGAAACTCGAGATACTGAAGCTTTCTTT
cdr3_aa: CASSQETRDTEAFF
clone_size: NA
j_call: TRBJ1-1
d_call: NA
v_call: TRBV4-1

cdr3_nt: TGCGCCAGCAGCTTCGACCGGGGGAGTGTAGATACGCAGTATTTT
cdr3_aa: CASSFDRGSVDTQYF
clone_size: NA
j_call: TRBJ2-3
d_call: NA
v_call: TRBV5-1

cdr3_nt: TGTGCCAGCAGCGTGTCTAGCGGGGGGAACATAGAGACCCAGTACTTC
cdr3_aa: CASSVSSGGNIETQYF
clone_size: NA
j_call: TRBJ2-5
d_call: TRBD2
v_call: TRBV13

cdr3_nt: TGTGCCAGCAGCCAGGAAGCAGGGGGCCGGAAACTGTTTTTT
cdr3_aa: CASSQEAGGRKLFF
clone_size: NA
j_call: TRBJ1-4
d_call: TRBD1
v_call: TRBV6-6

cdr3_nt: TGTGCCAGCAGGAGTGTGGATAATTCACCCCTCCACTTT
cdr3_aa: CASRSVDNSPLHF
clone_size: NA
j_call: TRBJ1-6
d_call: NA
v_call: TRBV3-1/TRBV3-2

cdr3_nt: TGTGCCAGTAGTATGCGGGGCGCAGATACGCAGTATTTT
cdr3_aa: CASSMRGADTQYF
clone_size: NA
j_call: TRBJ2-3
d_call: NA
v_call: TRBV19

cdr3_nt: TGTGCCGGCTCCACAGGGTACACCGGGGAGCTGTTTTTT
cdr3_aa: CAGSTGYTGELFF
clone_size: NA
j_call: TRBJ2-2
d_call: NA
v_call: TRBV12-3/TRBV12-4

cdr3_nt: TGTGCCAGCAGCTTATTCTCAGACATGCCCCAGCATTTT
cdr3_aa: CASSLFSDMPQHF
clone_size: NA
j_call: TRBJ1-5
d_call: NA
v_call: TRBV7-9